This T cell receptor beta chain appears in the sequencing data of a study of Graves' ophthalmopathy and Graves' hyperthyroidism. Per germline, CDR1 MDHEN and CDR2 SYDVKM. Trimming pared 6 bases from V and 2 bases from J, leaving 11 bases between. The length of the CDR3 is 13 residues. Turning to this clonotype: Its antigen remains unknown.

Points from the study as a whole: Blood also held most thyroid clonotypes expanded above 0.001 frequency. The model's ophthalmopathy progression predictions had more than 55% sensitivity and less than 85% specificity. Discriminating ophthalmopathy from stable hyperthyroidism, a 13-signature model attained a sensitivity of 85% to 90% and a specificity of around 83%.

Moderate-to-severe activity, with CAS ≥3, NOSPECS ≥4 and duration under 3 months, characterized the donors with ophthalmopathy. The study amplified TCR beta CDR3 regions using RNA transcripts. Amplification began with first-round RT-PCR using HTBI primers, then second-round multiplex PCR was performed. TCRdb redid the calling of the multiplex PCR reads with MiXCR, one entry per CDR3 protein. The table lists approximately 210,000 distinct CDR3 sequences, roughly 27% of them singletons. The receptor was derived from a man aged 50-59 years with Graves' ophthalmopathy. Sequencing was performed on peripheral blood. This chain connects TRBV28 to TRBJ2-7; D is undetermined. CDR3 amino acids: CASRLGPPYEQYF. The CDR3 region has the DNA TGTGCCAGCAGATTGGGCCCCCCCTACGAGCAGTACTTC.